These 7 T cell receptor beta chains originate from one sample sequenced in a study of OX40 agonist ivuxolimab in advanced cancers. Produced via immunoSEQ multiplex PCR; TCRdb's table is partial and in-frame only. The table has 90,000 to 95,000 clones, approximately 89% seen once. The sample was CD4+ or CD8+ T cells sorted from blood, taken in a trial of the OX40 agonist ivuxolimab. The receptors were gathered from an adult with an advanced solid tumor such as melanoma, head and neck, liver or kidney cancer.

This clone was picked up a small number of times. CDR3: CASSLVSTGFSYEQYF. The CDR3 nucleotides read TGCGCCAGCAGCTTGGTTTCTACAGGGTTCTCCTACGAGCAGTACTTC. This rearrangement joins TRBV5-1 to TRBJ2-7; TRBD1 is a possible D gene (6 bases). The ends were cut back, 0 bases at V and 0 bases at J, with 13 bases in the middle. This CDR3 spans 16 amino acids. Germline V gene lookup returns CDR1 SGHRS and CDR2 YFSETQ. Based on the CDR3 plus reference TRBV5-1 and TRBJ2-7, the full variable domain is KAGVTQTPRYLIKTRGQQVTLSCSPISGHRSVSWYQQTPGQGLQFLFEYFSETQRNKGNFPGRFSGRQFSNSRSEMNVSTLELGDSALYLCASSLVSTGFSYEQYFGPGTRLTVT.

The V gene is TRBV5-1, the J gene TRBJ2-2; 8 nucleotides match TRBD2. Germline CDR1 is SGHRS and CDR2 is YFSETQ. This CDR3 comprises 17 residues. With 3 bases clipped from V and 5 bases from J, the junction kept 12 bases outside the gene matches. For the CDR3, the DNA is TGCGCCAGCAGCTCCCGGCGAAGAAGCGGGAGAACCGGGGAGCTGTTTTTT. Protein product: CASSSRRRSGRTGELFF.

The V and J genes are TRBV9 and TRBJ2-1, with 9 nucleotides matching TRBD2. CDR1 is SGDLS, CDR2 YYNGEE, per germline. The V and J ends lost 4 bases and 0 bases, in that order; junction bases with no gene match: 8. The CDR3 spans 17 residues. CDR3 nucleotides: TGTGCCAGCAGCCCTCGACTAGCGGAAAACTCCTACAATGAGCAGTTCTTC. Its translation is CASSPRLAENSYNEQFF.

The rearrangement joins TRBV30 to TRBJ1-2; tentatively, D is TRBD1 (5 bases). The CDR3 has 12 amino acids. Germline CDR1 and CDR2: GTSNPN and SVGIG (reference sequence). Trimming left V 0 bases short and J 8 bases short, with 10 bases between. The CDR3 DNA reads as TGTGCCTGGAGTGTAATCAACAGGGGCTACACCTTC. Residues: CAWSVINRGYTF. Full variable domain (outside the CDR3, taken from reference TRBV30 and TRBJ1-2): SQTIHQWPATLVQPVGSPLSLECTVEGTSNPNLYWYRQAAGRGLQLLFYSVGIGQISSEVPQNLSASRPQDRQFILSSKKLLLSDSGFYLCAWSVINRGYTFGSGTRLTVV.

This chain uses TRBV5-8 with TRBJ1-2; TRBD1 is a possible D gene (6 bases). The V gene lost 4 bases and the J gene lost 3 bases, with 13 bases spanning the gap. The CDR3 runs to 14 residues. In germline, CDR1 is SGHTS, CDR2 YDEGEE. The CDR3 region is CASSPPGVDYGYTF. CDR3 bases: TGTGCCAGCAGCCCCCCAGGGGTCGACTATGGCTACACCTTC.

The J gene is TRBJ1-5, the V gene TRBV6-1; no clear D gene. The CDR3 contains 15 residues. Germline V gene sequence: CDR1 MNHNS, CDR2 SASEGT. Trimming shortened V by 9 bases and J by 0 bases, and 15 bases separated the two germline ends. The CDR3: CASLGYRDSNQPQHF. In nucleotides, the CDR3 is TGTGCCAGTTTGGGCTACAGAGATAGCAATCAGCCCCAGCATTTT.

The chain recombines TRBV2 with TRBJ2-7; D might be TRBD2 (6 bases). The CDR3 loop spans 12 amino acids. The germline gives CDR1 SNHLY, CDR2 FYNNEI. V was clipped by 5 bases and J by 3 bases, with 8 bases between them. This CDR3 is CASSLSGYEQYV. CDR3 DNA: TGTGCCAGCAGTCTTAGCGGCTACGAGCAGTACGTC.